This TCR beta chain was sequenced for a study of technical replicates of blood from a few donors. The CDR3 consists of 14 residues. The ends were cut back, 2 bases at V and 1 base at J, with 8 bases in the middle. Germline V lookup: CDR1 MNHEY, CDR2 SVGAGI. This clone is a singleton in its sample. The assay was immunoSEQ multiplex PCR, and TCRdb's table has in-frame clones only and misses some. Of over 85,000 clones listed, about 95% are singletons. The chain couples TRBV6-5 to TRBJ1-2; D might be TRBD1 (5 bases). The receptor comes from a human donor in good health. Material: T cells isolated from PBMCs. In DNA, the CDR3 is TGTGCCAGCAGTTACGACAGAGATAACTATGGCTACACCTTC. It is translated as CASSYDRDNYGYTF.